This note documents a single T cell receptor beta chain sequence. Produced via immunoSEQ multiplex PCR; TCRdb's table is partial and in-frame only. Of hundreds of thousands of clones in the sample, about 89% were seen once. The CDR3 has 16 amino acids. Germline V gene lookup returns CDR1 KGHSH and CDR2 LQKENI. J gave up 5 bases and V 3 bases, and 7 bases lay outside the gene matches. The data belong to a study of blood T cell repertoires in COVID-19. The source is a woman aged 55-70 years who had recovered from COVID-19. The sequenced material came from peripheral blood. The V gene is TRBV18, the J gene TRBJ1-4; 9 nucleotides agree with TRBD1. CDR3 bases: TGTGCCAGCTCACCTTACCTGGACAGGGGAAATGAAAAACTGTTTTTT. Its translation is CASSPYLDRGNEKLFF. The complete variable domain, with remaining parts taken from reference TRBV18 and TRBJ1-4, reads NAGVMQNPRHLVRRRGQEARLRCSPMKGHSHVYWYRQLPEEGLKFMVYLQKENIIDESGMPKERFSAEFPKEGPSILRIQQVVRGDSAAYFCASSPYLDRGNEKLFFGSGTQLSVL.